This T cell receptor beta chain comes out of a study of neurological immune-mediated disorders. TCRdb used MiXCR to reprocess the 5' RACE reads, holding one entry per CDR3 protein. The sample carries around 79,000 distinct CDR3 sequences, around 14% recorded once. Findings and limits, study-wide: Multiple sclerosis, the disease with the least TCR clonal expansion, fell below healthy controls, whereas HTLV-1-associated myelopathy showed the most.

This clonotype has more than one count but fewer than ten. Its antigen is currently unknown. The CDR3 totals 15 residues. V was pared by 3 bases and J by 6 bases, with 15 bases between. The germline gives CDR1 SGHRS, CDR2 YFSETQ. The sequenced sample was PBMCs. This chain links TRBV5-1 with TRBJ2-2, with unresolved D. This receptor was obtained from a woman in her forties or fifties in good health. In DNA, the CDR3 is TGCGCCAGCAGCTCCTCCGGCCGGGCCGCCGGGGAGCTGTTTTTT. This gives the protein CASSSSGRAAGELFF.